This entry features one T cell receptor beta chain sequence. In its sample, this clonotype was seen many times. It lacks a known antigen. Per-base qualities were not stored, and no clone one base away is much larger. In the paper's terms, the time point label means: persistent/refractory GD, antithyroid drugs over 5 years with positive TRAb. For both TCR sequencing and RNA sequencing, RNA was extracted from PBMCs using TRIzol. Graves' disease was diagnosed according to American Thyroid Association guidelines. Patients were recruited from an endocrinology department in Xi'an, China. Each patient gave around 9.2 milliliters of peripheral blood, collected in an EDTA anticoagulant tube. Ficoll Paque Plus density gradient separation was used to isolate PBMCs, and no further T cell sorting was done. An Agilent 2100 Bioanalyzer and agarose gel were used to check RNA quality, while a NanoDrop 2000 measured RNA concentration.

This sample was included in a study of regulatory T cells in long-lasting Graves disease (dated by TCRdb to 2020 to 2022). A note on the overall study: Persistent Graves' disease was defined as antithyroid drug treatment for over 5 years with persistently positive TSH receptor autoantibodies. Persistent Graves' disease patients were compared with newly diagnosed Graves' disease patients by peripheral blood TCR sequencing and RNA sequencing. The study was registered as a clinical trial and conducted in China. A total of 35 or so samples were covered by TCR sequencing, comprising roughly 13 persistent and around 20 newly diagnosed Graves' disease patients. In the clinical cohort, patients with persistent Graves' disease had used antithyroid drugs for an average of about 9.3 years. Study-level results and caveats: Persistent Graves' disease patients showed lower TCR Shannon entropy and fewer highly expanded clones than newly diagnosed patients, suggesting clonal expansion. The authors noted that the small sample size was a limitation that may lower accuracy. Preferential use of TRBV28, TRBJ1-2 and TRBJ2-5 was observed in persistent disease, whereas TRBV20-1 and TRBJ2-1 were favored in newly diagnosed disease. Only the TCR beta chain was sequenced and analyzed. Persistent patients shared more public clonotypes among themselves (around 3,000) than newly diagnosed patients did (about 900). The study examined only peripheral blood because the primary lesion, thyroid tissue, could not be accessed.

At the junction V is shortened by 6 bases and J by 6 bases, with 18 bases in between. CDR1 and CDR2 are drawn from the germline V gene: MDHEN, SYDVKM. The CDR3 runs 15 residues from the cysteine to the phenylalanine. Only CDR3 DNA is held: 45 bases, read in frame from base 1. The library was made by multiplex PCR. The sequencer listed for this sample is Illumina HiSeq 4000. iRepertoire HTBI primers and Arm-PCR amplification of CDR3 regions were used to construct TCR beta libraries. Before sequencing, the PCR products went through gel purification. Under the source paper's analysis protocol: Gene usage analysis of CDR3 amino acid clonotypes relied on the 60 or so TRBV and 15 or so TRBJ segments identified across samples. COPE and FqMerger were used to merge the filtered high-quality paired reads into contigs. BLAST was used to align contigs to IMGT TRBV, TRBD and TRBJ reference genes, with CDR3 defined following IMGT. Highly expanded clones were defined as clonotypes with a frequency above 0.1%. Shannon entropy was used to measure repertoire diversity, and the Gini coefficient was used to measure V-J evenness. A clonotype found in more than one individual was treated as public. TCRdb itself trimmed the public reads at Q25 with fastp, ran MiXCR and retained productive beta chains. Every distinct CDR3 protein forms one entry, paired with its most common genes and DNA. TCRdb's processing, not the study's, gives the V and J calls here. The sample table lists about 450,000 distinct CDR3 sequences, roughly a quarter of them with a count of one. The biggest ten clones account for 26% of the sample.

The sample consisted of peripheral blood mononuclear cells (PBMCs), taken when the disease was refractory, from a patient treated with antithyroid drugs. This TCR was sampled from a female donor with Graves disease. Rearrangement joined TRBV28 to TRBJ1-5, with TRBD1 tentatively as D gene (5 bases match). The nucleotide sequence is given as TGTGCCAGCAGCACTCTGGGGGGGGGAAGTCAGCCCCAGCATTTT. The resulting protein is CASSTLGGGSQPQHF.